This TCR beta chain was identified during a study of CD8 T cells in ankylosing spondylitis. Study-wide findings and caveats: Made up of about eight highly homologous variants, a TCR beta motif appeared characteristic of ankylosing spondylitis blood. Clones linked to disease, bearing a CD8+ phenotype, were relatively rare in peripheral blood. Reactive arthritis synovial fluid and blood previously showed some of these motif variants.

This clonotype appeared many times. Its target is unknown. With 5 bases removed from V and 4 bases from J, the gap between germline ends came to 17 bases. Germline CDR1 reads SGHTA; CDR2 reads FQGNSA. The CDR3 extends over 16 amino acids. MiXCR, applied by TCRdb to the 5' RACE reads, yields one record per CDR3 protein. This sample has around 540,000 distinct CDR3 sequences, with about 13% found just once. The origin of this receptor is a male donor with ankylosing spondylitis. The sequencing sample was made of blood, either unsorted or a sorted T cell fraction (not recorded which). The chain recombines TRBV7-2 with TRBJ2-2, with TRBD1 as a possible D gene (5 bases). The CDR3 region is CASSPFVAGRTGELFF. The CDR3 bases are TGTGCCAGCAGCCCCTTTGTGGCAGGGCGCACCGGGGAGCTGTTTTTT.